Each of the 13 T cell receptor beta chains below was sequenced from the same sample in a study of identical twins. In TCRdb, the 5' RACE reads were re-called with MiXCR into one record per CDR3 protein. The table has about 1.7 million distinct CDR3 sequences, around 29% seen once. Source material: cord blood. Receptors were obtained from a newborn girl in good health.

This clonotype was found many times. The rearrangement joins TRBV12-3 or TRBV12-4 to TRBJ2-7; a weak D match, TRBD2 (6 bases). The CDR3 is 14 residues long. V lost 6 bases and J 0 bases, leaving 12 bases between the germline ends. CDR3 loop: CASSQYGSSYEQYF. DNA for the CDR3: TGTGCCAGCAGCCAATACGGGAGCTCCTACGAGCAGTACTTC.

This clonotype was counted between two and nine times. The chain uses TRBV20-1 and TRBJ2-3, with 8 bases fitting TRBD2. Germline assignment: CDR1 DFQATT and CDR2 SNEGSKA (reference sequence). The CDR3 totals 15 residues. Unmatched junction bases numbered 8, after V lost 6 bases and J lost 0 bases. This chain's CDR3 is CSAPRGTSSTDTQYF. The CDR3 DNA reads TGCAGTGCCCCGCGCGGGACTAGTAGCACAGATACGCAGTATTTT.

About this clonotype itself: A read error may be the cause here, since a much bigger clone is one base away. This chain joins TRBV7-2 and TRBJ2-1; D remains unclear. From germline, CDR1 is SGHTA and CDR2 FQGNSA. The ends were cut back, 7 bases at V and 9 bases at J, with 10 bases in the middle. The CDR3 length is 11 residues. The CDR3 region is CASIYSSEQFF. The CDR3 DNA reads TGTGCCAGCATCTATAGCAGTGAGCAGTTCTTC.

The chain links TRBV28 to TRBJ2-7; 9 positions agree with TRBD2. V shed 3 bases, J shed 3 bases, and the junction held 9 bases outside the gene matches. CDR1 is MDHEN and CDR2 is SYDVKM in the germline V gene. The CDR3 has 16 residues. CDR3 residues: CASSFPGTSTVYEQYF. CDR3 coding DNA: TGTGCCAGCAGTTTCCCCGGGACTAGCACCGTCTACGAGCAGTACTTC.

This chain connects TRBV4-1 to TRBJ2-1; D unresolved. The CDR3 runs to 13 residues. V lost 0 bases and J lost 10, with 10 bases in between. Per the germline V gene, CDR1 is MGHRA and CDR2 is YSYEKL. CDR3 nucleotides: TGCGCCAGCAGCCAAGAGGAAAACTACGAGCAGTTCTTC. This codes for CASSQEENYEQFF.

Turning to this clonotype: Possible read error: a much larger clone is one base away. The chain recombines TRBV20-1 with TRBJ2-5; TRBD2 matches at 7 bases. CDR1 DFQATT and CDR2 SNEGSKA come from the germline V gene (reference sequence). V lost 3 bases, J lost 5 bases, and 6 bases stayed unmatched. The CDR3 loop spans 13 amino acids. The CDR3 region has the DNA TGCAGTGCTAGTCATACTAGCGAGGAGACCCAGTACTTC. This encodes CSASHTSEETQYF.

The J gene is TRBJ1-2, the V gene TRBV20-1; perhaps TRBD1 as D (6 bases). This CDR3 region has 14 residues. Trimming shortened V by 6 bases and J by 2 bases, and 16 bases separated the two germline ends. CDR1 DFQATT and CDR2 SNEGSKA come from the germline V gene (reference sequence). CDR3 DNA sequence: TGCAGTGCGTTAACGGGACACCGGAACTATGGCTACACCTTC. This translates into CSALTGHRNYGYTF.

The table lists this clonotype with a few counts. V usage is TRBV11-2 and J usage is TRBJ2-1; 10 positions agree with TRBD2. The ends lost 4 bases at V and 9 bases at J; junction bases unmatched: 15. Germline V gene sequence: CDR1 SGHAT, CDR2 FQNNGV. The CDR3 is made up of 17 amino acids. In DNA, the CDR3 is TGTGCCAGCAGCTCTAGAGCGAATTTAGCGGGGGGTTCTGAGCAGTTCTTC. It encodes CASSSRANLAGGSEQFF.

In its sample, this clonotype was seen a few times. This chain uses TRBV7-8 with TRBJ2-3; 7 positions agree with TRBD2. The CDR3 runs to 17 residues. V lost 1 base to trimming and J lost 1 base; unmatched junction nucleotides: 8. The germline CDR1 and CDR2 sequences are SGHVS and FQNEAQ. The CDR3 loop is CASSLEGRAGGTDTQYF. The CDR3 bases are TGTGCCAGCAGCTTAGAAGGGAGGGCAGGCGGCACAGATACGCAGTATTTT.

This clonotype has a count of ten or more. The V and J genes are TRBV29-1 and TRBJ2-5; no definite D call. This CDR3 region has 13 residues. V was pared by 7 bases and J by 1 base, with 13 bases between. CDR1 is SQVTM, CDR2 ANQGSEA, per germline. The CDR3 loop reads CSARGLLQETQYF. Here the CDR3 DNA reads TGCAGCGCTCGTGGATTACTCCAAGAGACCCAGTACTTC.

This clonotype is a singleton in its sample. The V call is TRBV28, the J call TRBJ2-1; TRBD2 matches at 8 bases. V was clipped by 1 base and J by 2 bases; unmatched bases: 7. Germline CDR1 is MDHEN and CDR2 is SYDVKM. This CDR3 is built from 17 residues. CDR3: CASSLYPGTRTYNEQFF. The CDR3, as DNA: TGTGCCAGCAGTTTATACCCGGGGACTAGGACCTACAATGAGCAGTTCTTC.

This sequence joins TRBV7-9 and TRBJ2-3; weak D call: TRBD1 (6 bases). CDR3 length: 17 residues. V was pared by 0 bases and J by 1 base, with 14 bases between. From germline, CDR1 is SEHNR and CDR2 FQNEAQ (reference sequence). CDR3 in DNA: TGTGCCAGCAGCTTAGCCTATCACAGGGATGGCACAGATACGCAGTATTTT. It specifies CASSLAYHRDGTDTQYF. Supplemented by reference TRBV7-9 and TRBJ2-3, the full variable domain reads DTGVSQNPRHKITKRGQNVTFRCDPISEHNRLYWYRQTLGQGPEFLTYFQNEAQLEKSRLLSDRFSAERPKGSFSTLEIQRTEQGDSAMYLCASSLAYHRDGTDTQYFGPGTRLTVL.

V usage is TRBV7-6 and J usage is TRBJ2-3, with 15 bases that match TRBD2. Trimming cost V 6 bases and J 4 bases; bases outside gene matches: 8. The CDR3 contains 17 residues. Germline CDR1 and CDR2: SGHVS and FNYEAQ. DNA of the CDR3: TGTGCCAGCAGTTCAGGACTAGCGGGGGGGATGTCAGATACGCAGTATTTT. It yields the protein CASSSGLAGGMSDTQYF.